The rows below give T cell receptor beta chains drawn from one sample of a study of cytomegalovirus exposure and HLA in healthy donors. Assay: immunoSEQ multiplex PCR; the TCRdb copy retains only in-frame clones and omits some. This sample has 100,000 to 150,000 clones, with about 74% found just once. Sequencing was carried out using PBMCs. The receptors originated from a woman in her sixties in good health and CMV-seronegative. The CDR3 runs from the conserved cysteine through the conserved F or W. A D gene is named only where the DNA matches it firmly. Only some rows state a clone size, as once, few, many or a class for expanded clones.

-	-	TRBV28	TRBJ2-7	TGTGCCAGCAGTGTCGGGTTGTACGAGCAGTACTTC	CASSVGLYEQYF
TRBD1	-	TRBV27	TRBJ1-2	TGTGCCAGCAGACGGGACAGTTCTAACTATGGCTACACCTTC	CASRRDSSNYGYTF
-	-	TRBV19	TRBJ1-5	TGTGCCAGTAGTAGCGGGGGCCGTAATCAGCCCCAGCATTTT	CASSSGGRNQPQHF
TRBD2	-	TRBV5-1	TRBJ2-7	TGCGCCAGCAGGCCTAGCGGGATCTCCTACGAGCAGTACTTC	CASRPSGISYEQYF
-	-	TRBV2	TRBJ2-2	TGTGCCAGCAATAGACCCGGGACTCGACCCCTGGGGGAGCTGTTTTTT	CASNRPGTRPLGELFF
-	-	TRBV27	TRBJ2-2	TGTGCCAGCAGTAAGGGGTTCTTTAACACCGGGGAGCTGTTTTTT	CASSKGFFNTGELFF
-	-	TRBV21-1	TRBJ2-1	TGTGCCAGCAGTCCGTATTACAATGAGCAGTTCTTC	CASSPYYNEQFF
TRBD1	-	TRBV28	TRBJ1-3	TGTGCCAGCAGTTCCCCGACAGGGTGGGGAAACACCATATATTTT	CASSSPTGWGNTIYF
-	-	TRBV5-4	TRBJ1-1	TGTGCCAGCAGCTTGGACCCGGCGGAGATGATAGCCAACACTGAGGCTTTCTTT	CASSLDPAEMIANTEAFF
TRBD2	few	TRBV7-9	TRBJ2-7	TGTGCCAGCAGCCCCCCCGGGACTAGCGGGTTTGAGCAGTACTTC	CASSPPGTSGFEQYF
-	-	TRBV7-8	TRBJ1-1	TGTGCCAGCAGCTTCTGGGCCGTTTGGAAGACTGAAGCTTTCTTT	CASSFWAVWKTEAFF
-	-	TRBV29-1	TRBJ2-3	TGCAGCGGGACCCGGGGAGCAGATACGCAGTATTTT	CSGTRGADTQYF
-	-	TRBV9	TRBJ2-7	TGTGCCAGCAGCGACGGGACTCAAAATCCCTACGAGCAGTACTTC	CASSDGTQNPYEQYF
TRBD1	-	TRBV7-2	TRBJ2-7	TGTGCCAGCAGCTTAAAGTGGGGGACAGGGCCAACTTACGAGCAGTACTTC	CASSLKWGTGPTYEQYF
-	few	TRBV12-5	TRBJ2-2	TGTGCTAGTGGTTTGGGTCTCTTCACCGGGGAGCTGTTTTTT	CASGLGLFTGELFF
-	-	TRBV28	TRBJ2-2	TGTGCCAGCAGTTTCGGAGGGCTCAGAGGTAGGGCCGGGGAGCTGTTTTTT	CASSFGGLRGRAGELFF
TRBD2	-	TRBV7-3	TRBJ2-3	TGTGCCAGCAGCTCCCAGGGACTAGCGGGGGGATTGGATACGCAGTATTTT	CASSSQGLAGGLDTQYF
TRBD2	-	TRBV7-2	TRBJ2-3	TGTGCCAGCAGCTTAAGGACTAGTAGCACAGATACGCAGTATTTT	CASSLRTSSTDTQYF
-	few	TRBV4-2	TRBJ2-7	TGTGCCAGCAGCCAGCGGGGCCTCTCCTACGAGCAGTACTTC	CASSQRGLSYEQYF
TRBD2	-	TRBV4-1	TRBJ2-7	TGCGCCAGCAGCCAAGGACTAGCGGGGGACTACGAGCAGTACTTC	CASSQGLAGDYEQYF
-	-	TRBV11-1	TRBJ2-5	TGTGCCAGCGAACAGGGAAGGGGAGGGCAAGAGACCCAGTACTTC	CASEQGRGGQETQYF
TRBD1	once	TRBV6-5	TRBJ2-5	TGTGCCAGCACCACTGACAGGGGGCTCCTAGAGACCCAGTACTTC	CASTTDRGLLETQYF
TRBD1	medium-sized	TRBV12-5	TRBJ2-6	TGTGCTAGTGGTTTAGACACAGGGGTGGCCAACGTCCTGACTTTC	CASGLDTGVANVLTF
TRBD2	-	TRBV6-6	TRBJ2-7	TGTGCCAGCAGTTACTCCGGACTAGCGGGAGCCGAGCAGTACTTC	CASSYSGLAGAEQYF
-	-	TRBV7-2	TRBJ2-3	TGTGCCAGCAGCTTAGGTTCGAATATCCCACGGGTGCAGTATTTT	CASSLGSNIPRVQYF
TRBD2	-	TRBV5-1	TRBJ2-1	TGCGCCAGCAGCTTGGGGACTAGCCGATACAATGAGCAGTTCTTC	CASSLGTSRYNEQFF
-	-	TRBV6-5	TRBJ1-1	TGTGCCAGCAGGCAGGGGCAGAACACTGAAGCTTTCTTT	CASRQGQNTEAFF
-	-	TRBV6-1	TRBJ1-4	TGTGCCAGCAGTGAAGCGGGGGGGGGCGCAACTAATGAAAAACTGTTTTTT	CASSEAGGGATNEKLFF
TRBD1	-	TRBV6-5	TRBJ2-7	TGTGCCAGCAGTTACGGACTGGGACAGGCGCAGTACTTC	CASSYGLGQAQYF
TRBD1	once	TRBV6-4	TRBJ2-5	TGTGCCAGCAGTGTCACCGGACAGGGGGGAGAGACCCAGTACTTC	CASSVTGQGGETQYF
TRBD2	once	TRBV30	TRBJ2-2	TGTGCCTGGAGCCCGCCCGGGGGACTAGCGGGGGCGTCCGGGGAGCTGTTTTTT	CAWSPPGGLAGASGELFF
-	-	TRBV30	TRBJ2-3	TGTGCCTGGAGTGTGGCTAGCACAGATACGCAGTATTTT	CAWSVASTDTQYF
TRBD1	once	TRBV7-9	TRBJ2-3	TGTGCCAGCAGCGGGTGGACCGGGACAGCTAAAGATACGCAGTATTTT	CASSGWTGTAKDTQYF
TRBD1	-	TRBV28	TRBJ2-7	TGTGCCAGCAGACGGGACAGGGGTTACGAGCAGTACTTC	CASRRDRGYEQYF
TRBD2	-	TRBV7-2	TRBJ2-7	TGTGCCAGCAGCCTGGGACTAGCGGGGGTCTACGAGCAGTACTTC	CASSLGLAGVYEQYF
-	-	TRBV29-1	TRBJ1-1	TGCAGCGTTGAGTGGGCCGGCAGGAGGGCTGAAGCTTTCTTT	CSVEWAGRRAEAFF
-	few	TRBV11-2	TRBJ1-2	TGTGCCAGCAGCCCGAACTATGGCTACACCTTC	CASSPNYGYTF
TRBD1	-	TRBV27	TRBJ1-1	TGTGCCAGCAAGCAGGGGGTGAACACTGAAGCTTTCTTT	CASKQGVNTEAFF
TRBD2	few	TRBV10-3	TRBJ2-3	TGTGCCATCAGGGCTAGCGGGAGGGCAGATACGCAGTATTTT	CAIRASGRADTQYF
TRBD2	few	TRBV10-1	TRBJ2-1	TGCGCCAGCAGTCCGCGGACTAGCGGGAGGGCGGGAGAGCAGTTCTTC	CASSPRTSGRAGEQFF
TRBD1	-	TRBV2	TRBJ2-5	TGTGCCAGCAGTGTGGACAGGGGGTTTCAAGAGACCCAGTACTTC	CASSVDRGFQETQYF
-	-	TRBV2	TRBJ2-1	TGTGCCAGCTGGGGAAGGAGGGATGAGCAGTTCTTC	CASWGRRDEQFF
TRBD1	-	TRBV10-2	TRBJ2-2	TGCGCCAGCACCGGACAGGGGGCTGCCGGGGAGCTGTTTTTT	CASTGQGAAGELFF
TRBD1	-	TRBV28	TRBJ1-6	TGTGCCAGCAACCAAATCCTGTTCGGGACAGGGGTCTATAATTCACCCCTCCACTTT	CASNQILFGTGVYNSPLHF
TRBD1	-	TRBV2	TRBJ2-2	TGTGCCAGCAGTGAAGCCACAGGGGTCGACACCGGGGAGCTGTTTTTT	CASSEATGVDTGELFF
TRBD2	-	TRBV5-1	TRBJ2-3	TGCGCCAGCAGCTTGACGGGAGGCCTTCCGGATCCGCAGTATTTT	CASSLTGGLPDPQYF
-	-	TRBV5-1	TRBJ2-3	TGCGCCAGCAGGCAGGGGGGTCCCGATACGCAGTATTTT	CASRQGGPDTQYF
-	-	TRBV28	TRBJ1-5	TGTGCCAGCAGTCCAAGACTGCTAAAGGGCAATCAGCCCCAGCATTTT	CASSPRLLKGNQPQHF
-	-	TRBV5-1	TRBJ1-5	TGCGCCAGCAGCTTTAGGGGGGGAGATCAGCCCCAGCATTTT	CASSFRGGDQPQHF
-	-	TRBV10-3	TRBJ1-6	TGTGCCATCAGAAGGACTTTGCAAGACTCACCCCTCCACTTT	CAIRRTLQDSPLHF
TRBD2	-	TRBV30	TRBJ2-1	TGTGCCTGGAGTCTGGGACTAGCGGGAGGCTTGGGCTCCTACAATGAGCAGTTCTTC	CAWSLGLAGGLGSYNEQFF
TRBD2	-	TRBV6-1	TRBJ2-2	TGTGCCAGCAGGGAACTAGCGGGGGGGCCATTGGACGGGGAGCTGTTTTTT	CASRELAGGPLDGELFF